A single sample gave rise to the 24 T cell receptor beta chains below, sequenced in a study of Ad26.COV2.S vaccination and SARS-CoV-2 variants. Libraries were prepared by immunoSEQ multiplex PCR; TCRdb keeps only in-frame clonotypes and omits some of them. This table has fewer than 400,000 clones, 70% to 90% appearing once. The treatment: over 15 received Ad26.COV2.S at low or high dose, single or two shots; roughly five received placebo; per-sample allocation not given. Sampling occurred on day 63 after the first vaccine or placebo injection. Here the sequenced sample was peripheral blood, taken in a trial of Ad26.COV2.S vaccine versus placebo. Receptors originate from a person aged 18 to 65 who received the Ad26.COV2.S COVID-19 vaccine or a placebo.

The rearrangement joins TRBV4-1 to TRBJ1-1; D possibly corresponds to TRBD1 (6 bases). This CDR3 has 16 amino acids. The V and J ends lost 0 bases and 0 bases respectively, with 11 bases between them. CDR1 and CDR2 from the germline V gene are MGHRA and YSYEKL. In nucleotides, the CDR3 is TGCGCCAGCAGCCAAGATCGGACAGTCATGAACACTGAAGCTTTCTTT. Its translation is CASSQDRTVMNTEAFF.

This clone was seen once. The chain links TRBV4-1 to TRBJ1-1; D is perhaps TRBD1 (5 bases). Trimming took 0 bases from V and 2 from J, leaving 10 bases between them. The length of the CDR3 is 15 residues. Germline V gene data show CDR1 as MGHRA and CDR2 as YSYEKL. CDR3 DNA sequence: TGCGCCAGCAGCCAAGATGACAGACAAAACACTGAAGCTTTCTTT. The encoded protein is CASSQDDRQNTEAFF.

The chain joins TRBV6-5 to TRBJ2-7; perhaps TRBD1 as D (7 bases). The CDR3 contains 14 residues. Germline CDR1 MNHEY, CDR2 SVGAGI. V dropped 6 bases and J dropped 5 bases, with 17 bases sitting between them. This chain's CDR3 is CASSPTGRLHEQYF. CDR3 nucleotide sequence: TGTGCCAGCAGCCCGACAGGGAGGCTCCACGAGCAGTACTTC.

V gene TRBV18 combines with J gene TRBJ1-6; 7 bases align to TRBD1. In germline, CDR1 is KGHSH, CDR2 LQKENI. The CDR3 spans 16 residues. V lost 6 bases to trimming and J lost 0 bases; unmatched junction nucleotides: 5. The CDR3 nucleotides read TGTGCCAGCTCTCCCGACAGGGCCTCCTATAATTCACCCCTCCACTTT. The encoded protein is CASSPDRASYNSPLHF.

The V and J genes are TRBV9 and TRBJ1-2; no firm D call. Germline V lookup: CDR1 SGDLS, CDR2 YYNGEE. The germline V and J ends were trimmed by 0 bases and 3 bases, with 9 bases remaining between them. This CDR3 has 14 amino acids. This chain's CDR3 is CASSVASGDYGYTF. In DNA form, the CDR3 reads TGTGCCAGCAGCGTAGCTAGTGGGGACTATGGCTACACCTTC.

In this sample, this clone turned up many times. The V and J genes are TRBV3-1 (or the pseudogene TRBV3-2) and TRBJ2-5, with 7 bases that match TRBD2. The CDR3 totals 14 residues. J was trimmed by 5 bases and V by 2 bases; bases with no gene match: 5. Germline assignment: CDR1 LGHDT and CDR2 YNNKEL (reference sequence). The CDR3 is CASSQSGGSETQYF. In nucleotides, the CDR3 is TGTGCCAGCAGCCAATCCGGGGGGTCGGAGACCCAGTACTTC.

The chain combines TRBV7-6 with TRBJ1-1; 11 nucleotides line up with TRBD1. The CDR3 runs to 15 residues. Germline trimming cut 5 bases from V and 4 bases from J; bases unmatched to any gene: 6. Per the germline V gene, CDR1 is SGHVS and CDR2 is FNYEAQ. The CDR3 loop reads CASSLHGTGGTEAFF. The CDR3 region has the DNA TGTGCCAGCAGCCTCCACGGGACAGGGGGCACTGAAGCTTTCTTT.

This clone occurred once. The J gene is TRBJ2-5, the V gene TRBV28; no clear D. V lost 6 bases and J 1 base, leaving 15 bases between the germline ends. The CDR3 is made up of 15 amino acids. Germline V gene sequence: CDR1 MDHEN, CDR2 SYDVKM. The chain's CDR3 is CASRVGPGRQETQYF. In DNA form, the CDR3 reads TGTGCCAGCAGGGTAGGTCCGGGCCGCCAAGAGACCCAGTACTTC.

The chain joins TRBV6-1 to TRBJ2-6; either TRBD1 or TRBD2 may fit D (5 bases each). The CDR3 is 16 amino acids. Germline assignment: CDR1 MNHNS and CDR2 SASEGT. V dropped 6 bases and J dropped 0 bases, with 12 bases sitting between them. The DNA of the CDR3 is TGTGCCAGCAGAGAAACTAGGGGCTCTGGGGCCAACGTCCTGACTTTC. This translates into CASRETRGSGANVLTF.

V and J are TRBV4-1 and TRBJ2-1, with D perhaps matching TRBD2 (6 bases). V dropped 2 bases and J dropped 1 base, with 24 bases sitting between them. The germline CDR1 and CDR2 sequences are MGHRA and YSYEKL. The CDR3 extends over 20 amino acids. The CDR3 here is CASSQPFAGTGGVSYNEQFF. The CDR3 bases are TGCGCCAGCAGCCAACCGTTCGCCGGGACGGGCGGGGTGTCCTACAATGAGCAGTTCTTC.

The chain links TRBV27 to TRBJ2-2, with D perhaps TRBD2 (5 bases). Germline-derived CDR1 and CDR2 are MNHEY and SMNVEV (reference sequence). The CDR3 consists of 15 residues. Trimming pared 3 bases from V and 6 bases from J, leaving 14 bases between. The CDR3 coding sequence is TGTGCCAGCAGTTTCCCGGGGAATGACCCCGGGGAGCTGTTTTTT. This gives the protein CASSFPGNDPGELFF.

The chain employs TRBV7-8 and TRBJ2-5; 12 bases line up with TRBD2. CDR1 and CDR2 from the germline V gene are SGHVS and FQNEAQ. V lost 8 bases, J lost 2 bases, and 6 bases stayed unmatched. The CDR3 runs to 15 residues. The CDR3 region has the DNA TGTGCCAGCTGCGGGACTAGCGGGTTACAAGAGACCCAGTACTTC. This gives the protein CASCGTSGLQETQYF.

V usage is TRBV6-4 and J usage is TRBJ2-1; 8 bases align to TRBD1. CDR1 and CDR2 (germline): MRHNA, SNTAGT. The length of the CDR3 is 15 residues. V was clipped by 4 bases and J by 2 bases; unmatched bases: 4. As DNA, the CDR3 is TGTGCCAGCAGTGCAGGACAGGGCGCCTACAATGAGCAGTTCTTC. Its protein product is CASSAGQGAYNEQFF.

The chain employs TRBV5-1 and TRBJ2-5; no firm D call. V was shortened by 0 bases and J by 1 base, with 10 bases between the two germline ends. Germline CDR1 reads SGHRS; CDR2 reads YFSETQ. CDR3 length: 15 residues. The CDR3 coding sequence is TGCGCCAGCAGCTTGGCCGTAGGTACCCAAGAGACCCAGTACTTC. Translation gives CASSLAVGTQETQYF.

V usage is TRBV12-5 and J usage is TRBJ2-2, with TRBD2 matching over 8 bases. Germline CDR1 is LGHNT and CDR2 is FRNRAP. CDR3 length equals 17 residues. V lost 1 base, J lost 0 bases, and 4 bases stayed unmatched. The CDR3 DNA sequence: TGTGCTAGTGGTTTGGGAAGCGGGGGTTCGAACACCGGGGAGCTGTTTTTT. Its translation is CASGLGSGGSNTGELFF.

This rearrangement joins TRBV12-5 to TRBJ1-2; the D is unclear. CDR1 is LGHNT, CDR2 FRNRAP, per germline. V gave up 2 bases and J gave up 7 bases, with 11 bases separating them. The length of the CDR3 is 13 residues. CDR3 loop: CASGLQSLAGYTF. As DNA, the CDR3 is TGTGCTAGTGGTTTGCAATCGTTGGCTGGCTACACCTTC. Filled out from reference TRBV12-5 and TRBJ1-2, the complete variable domain reads DARVTQTPRHKVTEMGQEVTMRCQPILGHNTVFWYRQTMMQGLELLAYFRNRAPLDDSGMPKDRFSAEMPDATLATLKIQPSEPRDSAVYFCASGLQSLAGYTFGSGTRLTVV.

CDR3 protein: CSVGGPHRELFF. The CDR3 DNA reads TGCAGCGTCGGGGGGCCCCACCGGGAGCTGTTTTTT. The chain is built from TRBV29-1 and TRBJ2-2; a possible D gene is TRBD2 (7 bases). The CDR3 sequence is 12 residues long. V lost 6 bases and J 9 bases, leaving 14 bases between the germline ends. CDR1 is SQVTM and CDR2 is ANQGSEA in the germline V gene.

V is TRBV5-1 and J is TRBJ1-2; D call uncertain. This CDR3 is built from 15 residues. Germline lookup yields CDR1 SGHRS and CDR2 YFSETQ. Trimming cost V 1 base and J 0 bases, with 10 bases left between them. CDR3 region: CASSLYDRANYGYTF. The CDR3 nucleotides read TGCGCCAGCAGCTTGTACGACCGAGCTAACTATGGCTACACCTTC. The whole variable domain, filled in from reference TRBV5-1 and TRBJ1-2, reads KAGVTQTPRYLIKTRGQQVTLSCSPISGHRSVSWYQQTPGQGLQFLFEYFSETQRNKGNFPGRFSGRQFSNSRSEMNVSTLELGDSALYLCASSLYDRANYGYTFGSGTRLTVV.

This chain uses TRBV9 with TRBJ2-7, with D hard to call. Germline V gives CDR1 SGDLS, CDR2 YYNGEE. The CDR3 has 9 amino acids. The DNA of the CDR3 is TGTGACATTGGTGACGAGCAGTACTTC. Translating it yields CDIGDEQYF.

J is TRBJ1-6 and V is TRBV7-2; 7 bases are shared with TRBD1. This CDR3 region has 14 residues. The V gene's germline CDR1 is SGHTA and CDR2 FQGNSA. The junction had 6 bases not matched to a gene; V was cut back by 3 bases and J by 10 bases. Here the CDR3 reads CASSFGQVGSPLHF. In DNA form, the CDR3 reads TGTGCCAGCAGCTTTGGACAGGTTGGATCACCCCTCCACTTT.

J is TRBJ2-7 and V is TRBV7-8; D gene unclear. Germline assignment: CDR1 SGHVS and CDR2 FQNEAQ. The CDR3 runs 14 residues. V was pared by 5 bases and J by 2 bases, with 13 bases between. In DNA, the CDR3 is TGTGCCAGCAGCCGGTTCGAAGGGACCTACGAGCAGTACTTC. This sequence encodes CASSRFEGTYEQYF.

The V and J genes are TRBV28 and TRBJ1-2; the match to TRBD1 covers 7 bases. The junction had 4 bases not matched to a gene; V was cut back by 6 bases and J by 0 bases. The CDR3 consists of 14 residues. Germline V CDR1 and CDR2: MDHEN, SYDVKM. CDR3 nucleotide sequence: TGTGCCAGCAGAGGGGACAGTCCTAACTATGGCTACACCTTC. Its protein is CASRGDSPNYGYTF.

As concerns this clone: This specimen includes other DNA sequences encoding the same CDR3. The chain combines TRBV3-1 (or the pseudogene TRBV3-2) with TRBJ1-1; TRBD1 matches at 7 bases. V lost 4 bases and J lost 0; bases outside the gene matches: 5. Germline V gives CDR1 LGHDT, CDR2 YNNKEL (reference sequence). The CDR3 contains 15 residues. The CDR3 DNA reads TGTGCCAGCAGCCCGCGGGACAGCTTGAACACTGAAGCTTTCTTT. It yields the protein CASSPRDSLNTEAFF.

The V call is TRBV9, the J call TRBJ1-4; 10 nucleotides line up with TRBD1. The CDR3 is 15 amino acids. The germline V gene has CDR1 SGDLS and CDR2 YYNGEE. V lost 3 bases and J lost 3; bases outside the gene matches: 2. The DNA for the CDR3 is TGTGCCAGCAGCGGAGGGACAGGGGCTAATGAAAAACTGTTTTTT. This encodes CASSGGTGANEKLFF.